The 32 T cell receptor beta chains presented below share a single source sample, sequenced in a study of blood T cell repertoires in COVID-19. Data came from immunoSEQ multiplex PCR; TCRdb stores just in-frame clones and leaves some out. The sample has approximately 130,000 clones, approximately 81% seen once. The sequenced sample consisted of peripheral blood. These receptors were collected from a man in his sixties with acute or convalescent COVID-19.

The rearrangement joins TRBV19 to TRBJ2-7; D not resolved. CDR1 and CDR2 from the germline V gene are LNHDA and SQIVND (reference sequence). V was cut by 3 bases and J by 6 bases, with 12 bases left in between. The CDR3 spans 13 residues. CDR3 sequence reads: CASSISLVGEQYF. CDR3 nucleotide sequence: TGTGCCAGTAGTATTTCGCTAGTCGGCGAGCAGTACTTC. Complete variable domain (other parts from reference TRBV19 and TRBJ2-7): DGGITQSPKYLFRKEGQNVTLSCEQNLNHDAMYWYRQDPGQGLRLIYYSQIVNDFQKGDIAEGYSVSREKKESFPLTVTSAQKNPTAFYLCASSISLVGEQYFGPGTRLTVT.

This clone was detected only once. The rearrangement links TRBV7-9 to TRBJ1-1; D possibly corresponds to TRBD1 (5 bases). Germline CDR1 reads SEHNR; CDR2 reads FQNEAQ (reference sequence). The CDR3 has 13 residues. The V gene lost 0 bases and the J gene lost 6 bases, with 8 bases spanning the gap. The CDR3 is CASSLAGQPEAFF. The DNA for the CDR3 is TGTGCCAGCAGCTTAGCGGGGCAGCCTGAAGCTTTCTTT.

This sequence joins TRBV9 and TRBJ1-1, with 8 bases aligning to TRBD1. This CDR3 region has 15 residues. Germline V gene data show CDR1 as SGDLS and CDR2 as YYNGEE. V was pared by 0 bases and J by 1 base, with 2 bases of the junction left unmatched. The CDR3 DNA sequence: TGTGCCAGCAGCGTAGTACAGGGGGGGAACACTGAAGCTTTCTTT. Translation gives CASSVVQGGNTEAFF.

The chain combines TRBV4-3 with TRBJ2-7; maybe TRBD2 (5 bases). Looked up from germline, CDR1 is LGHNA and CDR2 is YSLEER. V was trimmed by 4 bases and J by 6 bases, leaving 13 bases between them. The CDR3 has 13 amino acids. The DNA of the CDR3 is TGCGCCAGCAGCCTCCAGCGGTCCAGCGAGCAGTACTTC. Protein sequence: CASSLQRSSEQYF.

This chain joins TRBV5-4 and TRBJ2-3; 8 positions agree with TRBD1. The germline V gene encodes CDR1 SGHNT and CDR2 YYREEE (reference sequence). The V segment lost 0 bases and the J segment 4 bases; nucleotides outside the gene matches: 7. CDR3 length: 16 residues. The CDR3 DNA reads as TGTGCCAGCAGCTTGGCGATTGACAGGGGCGCAGATACGCAGTATTTT. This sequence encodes CASSLAIDRGADTQYF.

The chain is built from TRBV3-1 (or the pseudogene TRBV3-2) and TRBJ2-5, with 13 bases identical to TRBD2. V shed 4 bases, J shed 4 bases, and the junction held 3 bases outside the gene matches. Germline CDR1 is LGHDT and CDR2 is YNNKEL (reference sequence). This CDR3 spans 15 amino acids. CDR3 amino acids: CASSLRLAGGETQYF. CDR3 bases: TGTGCCAGCAGCCTCCGACTAGCGGGAGGAGAGACCCAGTACTTC.

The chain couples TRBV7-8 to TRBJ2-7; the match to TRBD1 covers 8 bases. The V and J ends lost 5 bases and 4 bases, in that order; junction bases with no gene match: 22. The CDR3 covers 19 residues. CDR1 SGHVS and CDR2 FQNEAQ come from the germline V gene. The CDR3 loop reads CASSGMGQAEPSNYYEQYF. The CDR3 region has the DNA TGTGCCAGCAGCGGGATGGGACAGGCCGAACCATCCAACTATTACGAGCAGTACTTC.

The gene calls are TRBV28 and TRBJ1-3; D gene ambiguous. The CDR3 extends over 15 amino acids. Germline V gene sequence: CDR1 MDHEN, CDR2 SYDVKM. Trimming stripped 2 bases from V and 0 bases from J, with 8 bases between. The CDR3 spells CASSLGDFSGNTIYF. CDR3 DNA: TGTGCCAGCAGTTTAGGAGATTTCTCTGGAAACACCATATATTTT.

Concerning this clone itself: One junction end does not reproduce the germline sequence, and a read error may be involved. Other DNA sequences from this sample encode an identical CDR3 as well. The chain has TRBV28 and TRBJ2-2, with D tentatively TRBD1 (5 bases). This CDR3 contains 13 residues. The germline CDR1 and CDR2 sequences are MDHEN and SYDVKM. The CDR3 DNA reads TGTGCCAGCAGTTACAGGAACACCGGAGAGCTGTTTTTT. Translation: CASSYRNTGELFF.

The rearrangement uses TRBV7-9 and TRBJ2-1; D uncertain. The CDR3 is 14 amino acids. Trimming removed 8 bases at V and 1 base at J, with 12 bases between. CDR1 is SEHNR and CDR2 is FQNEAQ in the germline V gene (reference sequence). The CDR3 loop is CASHEEGSYNEQFF. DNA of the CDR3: TGTGCCAGCCACGAGGAAGGTTCCTACAATGAGCAGTTCTTC.

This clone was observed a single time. The chain's CDR3 is CASTQGSTGTETQYF. DNA of the CDR3: TGTGCCAGCACTCAAGGGTCGACAGGGACGGAGACCCAGTACTTC. The chain couples TRBV2 to TRBJ2-5, with 7 bases fitting TRBD1. The J segment lost 5 bases and the V segment lost 7 bases, leaving 13 bases of the junction unmatched. The CDR3 consists of 15 residues. Germline V CDR1 and CDR2: SNHLY, FYNNEI. Filled out from reference TRBV2 and TRBJ2-5, the complete variable domain reads EPEVTQTPSHQVTQMGQEVILRCVPISNHLYFYWYRQILGQKVEFLVSFYNNEISEKSEIFDDQFSVERPDGSNFTLKIRSTKLEDSAMYFCASTQGSTGTETQYFGPGTRLLVL.

The CDR3 region is CASSNRIGYTF. Here the CDR3 DNA reads TGTGCCAGCAGCAACAGGATTGGCTACACCTTC. The chain couples TRBV2 to TRBJ1-2, with TRBD1 as a possible D gene (5 bases). This CDR3 comprises 11 residues. Per germline, CDR1 SNHLY and CDR2 FYNNEI. Deletions cut 6 bases from V and 7 bases from J, with 9 bases between.

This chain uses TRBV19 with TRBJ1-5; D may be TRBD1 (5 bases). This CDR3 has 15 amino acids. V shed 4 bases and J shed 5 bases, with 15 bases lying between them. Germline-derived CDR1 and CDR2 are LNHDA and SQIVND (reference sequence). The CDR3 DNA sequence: TGTGCCAGTAGTACCATGGGGGGACGGGATCAGCCCCAGCATTTT. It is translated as CASSTMGGRDQPQHF. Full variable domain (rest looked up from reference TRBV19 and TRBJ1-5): DGGITQSPKYLFRKEGQNVTLSCEQNLNHDAMYWYRQDPGQGLRLIYYSQIVNDFQKGDIAEGYSVSREKKESFPLTVTSAQKNPTAFYLCASSTMGGRDQPQHFGDGTRLSIL.

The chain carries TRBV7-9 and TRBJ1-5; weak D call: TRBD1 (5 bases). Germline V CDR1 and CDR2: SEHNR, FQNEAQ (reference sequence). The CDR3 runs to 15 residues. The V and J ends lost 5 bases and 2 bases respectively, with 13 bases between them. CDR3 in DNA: TGTGCCAGCAGCCTAAGCGAACAGGGCAATCAGCCCCAGCATTTT. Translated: CASSLSEQGNQPQHF. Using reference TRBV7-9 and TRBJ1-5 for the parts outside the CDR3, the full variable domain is DTGVSQNPRHKITKRGQNVTFRCDPISEHNRLYWYRQTLGQGPEFLTYFQNEAQLEKSRLLSDRFSAERPKGSFSTLEIQRTEQGDSAMYLCASSLSEQGNQPQHFGDGTRLSIL.

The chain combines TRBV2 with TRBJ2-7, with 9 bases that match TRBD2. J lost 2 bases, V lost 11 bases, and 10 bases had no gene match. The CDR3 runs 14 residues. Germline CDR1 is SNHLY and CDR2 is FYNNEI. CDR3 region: CAGRPLAGPYEQYF. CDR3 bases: TGTGCCGGGAGGCCGCTAGCGGGACCCTACGAGCAGTACTTC.

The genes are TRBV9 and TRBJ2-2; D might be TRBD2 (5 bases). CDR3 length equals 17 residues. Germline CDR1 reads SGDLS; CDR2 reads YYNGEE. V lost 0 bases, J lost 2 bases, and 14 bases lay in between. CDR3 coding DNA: TGTGCCAGCAGCGTAGGACGGGAAAGGCCAAACACCGGGGAGCTGTTTTTT. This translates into CASSVGRERPNTGELFF.

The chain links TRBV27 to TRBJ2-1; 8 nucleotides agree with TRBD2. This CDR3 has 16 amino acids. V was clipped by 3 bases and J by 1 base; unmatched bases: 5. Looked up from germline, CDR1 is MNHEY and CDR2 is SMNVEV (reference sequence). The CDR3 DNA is TGTGCCAGCAGTTTCTTTAGCGGGACTTCCTACAATGAGCAGTTCTTC. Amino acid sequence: CASSFFSGTSYNEQFF.

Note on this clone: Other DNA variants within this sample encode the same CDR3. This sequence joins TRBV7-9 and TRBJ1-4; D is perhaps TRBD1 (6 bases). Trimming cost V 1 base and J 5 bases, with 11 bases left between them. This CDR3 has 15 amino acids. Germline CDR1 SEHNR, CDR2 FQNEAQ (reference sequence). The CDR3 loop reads CASSLGGQPNEKLFF. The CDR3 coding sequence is TGTGCCAGCAGCTTAGGAGGACAGCCGAATGAAAAACTGTTTTTT.

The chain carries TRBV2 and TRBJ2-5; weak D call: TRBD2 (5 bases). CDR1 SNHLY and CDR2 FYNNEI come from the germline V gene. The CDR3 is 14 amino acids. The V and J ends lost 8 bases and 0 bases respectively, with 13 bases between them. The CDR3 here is CASPQRLYQETQYF. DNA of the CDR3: TGTGCCAGCCCACAGCGGTTGTACCAAGAGACCCAGTACTTC.

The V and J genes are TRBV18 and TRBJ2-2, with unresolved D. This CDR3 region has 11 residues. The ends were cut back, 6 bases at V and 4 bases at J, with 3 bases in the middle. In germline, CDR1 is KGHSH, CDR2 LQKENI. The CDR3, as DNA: TGTGCCAGCTCTCGCACCGGGGAGCTGTTTTTT. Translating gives CASSRTGELFF.

The CDR3 region has the DNA TGCGCCAGCAGCCAAGTACTAGCGGACTACAATGAGCAGTTCTTC. This sequence encodes CASSQVLADYNEQFF. V gene TRBV4-3 combines with J gene TRBJ2-1; the match to TRBD2 covers 8 bases. Germline V gene lookup returns CDR1 LGHNA and CDR2 YSLEER. The junction had 2 bases not matched to a gene; V was cut back by 1 base and J by 3 bases. This CDR3 has 15 residues.

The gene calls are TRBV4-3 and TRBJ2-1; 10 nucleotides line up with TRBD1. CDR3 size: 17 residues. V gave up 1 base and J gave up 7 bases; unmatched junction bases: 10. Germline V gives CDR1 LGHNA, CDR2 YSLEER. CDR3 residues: CASSQALGTGELNEQFF. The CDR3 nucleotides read TGCGCCAGCAGCCAAGCTTTGGGGACAGGGGAGTTGAATGAGCAGTTCTTC.

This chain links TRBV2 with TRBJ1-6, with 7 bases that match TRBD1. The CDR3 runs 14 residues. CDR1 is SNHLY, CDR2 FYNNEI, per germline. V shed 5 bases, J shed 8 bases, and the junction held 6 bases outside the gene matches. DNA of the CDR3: TGTGCCAGCAGTTCACAGGGGCAGGATTCACCCCTCCACTTT. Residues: CASSSQGQDSPLHF.

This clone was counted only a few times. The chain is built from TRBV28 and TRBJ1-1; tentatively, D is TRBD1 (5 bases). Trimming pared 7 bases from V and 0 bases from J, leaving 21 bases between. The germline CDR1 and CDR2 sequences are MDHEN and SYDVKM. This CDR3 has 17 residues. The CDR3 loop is CASTSLKGRALNTEAFF. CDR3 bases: TGTGCCAGCACCTCCTTAAAGGGCAGGGCGCTGAACACTGAAGCTTTCTTT.

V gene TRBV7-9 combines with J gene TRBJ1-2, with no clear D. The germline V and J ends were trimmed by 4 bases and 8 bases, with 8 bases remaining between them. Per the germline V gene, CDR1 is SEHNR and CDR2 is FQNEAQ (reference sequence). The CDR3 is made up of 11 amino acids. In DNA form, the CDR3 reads TGTGCCAGCAGCTCCCTAGGAGGCTACACCTTC. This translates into CASSSLGGYTF.

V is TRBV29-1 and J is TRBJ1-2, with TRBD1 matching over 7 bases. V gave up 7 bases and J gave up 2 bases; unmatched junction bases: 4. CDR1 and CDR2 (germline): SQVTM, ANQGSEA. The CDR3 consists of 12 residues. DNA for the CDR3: TGCAGCGGTTTGGGACAGAACTATGGCTACACCTTC. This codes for CSGLGQNYGYTF.

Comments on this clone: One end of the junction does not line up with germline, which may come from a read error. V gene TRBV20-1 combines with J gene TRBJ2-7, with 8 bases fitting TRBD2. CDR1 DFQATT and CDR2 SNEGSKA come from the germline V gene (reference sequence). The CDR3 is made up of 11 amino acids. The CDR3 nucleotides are TGCAGTGCGAGAGGGACTAGCGAGCAGTACTTC. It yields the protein CSARGTSEQYF.

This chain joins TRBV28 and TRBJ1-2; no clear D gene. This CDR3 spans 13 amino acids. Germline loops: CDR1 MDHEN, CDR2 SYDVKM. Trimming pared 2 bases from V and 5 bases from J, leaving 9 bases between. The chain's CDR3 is CASSLNLSYGYTF. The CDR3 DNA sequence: TGTGCCAGCAGTTTAAATTTGTCGTATGGCTACACCTTC.

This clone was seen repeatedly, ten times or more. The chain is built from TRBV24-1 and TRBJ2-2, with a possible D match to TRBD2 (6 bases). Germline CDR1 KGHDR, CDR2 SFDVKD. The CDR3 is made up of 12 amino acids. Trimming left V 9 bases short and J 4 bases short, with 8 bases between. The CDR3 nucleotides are TGTGCCACCCGGGGAGGCACCGGGGAGCTGTTTTTT. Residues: CATRGGTGELFF.

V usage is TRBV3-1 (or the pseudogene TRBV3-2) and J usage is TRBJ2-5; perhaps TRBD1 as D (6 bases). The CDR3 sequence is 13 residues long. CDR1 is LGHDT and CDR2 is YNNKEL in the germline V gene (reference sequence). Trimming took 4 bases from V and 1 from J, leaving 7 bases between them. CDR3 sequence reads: CASSLQGQETQYF. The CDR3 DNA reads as TGTGCCAGCAGCCTACAGGGCCAAGAGACCCAGTACTTC.

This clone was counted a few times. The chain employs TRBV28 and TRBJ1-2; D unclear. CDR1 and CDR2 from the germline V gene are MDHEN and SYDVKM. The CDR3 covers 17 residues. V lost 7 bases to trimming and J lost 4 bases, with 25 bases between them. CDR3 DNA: TGTGCCAGCACCCCCCCGGGGAGGGTCGTTTACGGCTATGGCTACACCTTC. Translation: CASTPPGRVVYGYGYTF.

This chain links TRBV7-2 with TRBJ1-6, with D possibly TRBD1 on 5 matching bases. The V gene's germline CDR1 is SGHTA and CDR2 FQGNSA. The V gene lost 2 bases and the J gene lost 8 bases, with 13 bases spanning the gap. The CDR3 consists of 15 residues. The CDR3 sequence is CASSLRAGMDSPLHF. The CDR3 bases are TGTGCCAGCAGCTTAAGGGCAGGGATGGATTCACCCCTCCACTTT.